Listed below are T cell receptor beta chains from one sample, sequenced in a study of early T cells in non-severe SARS-CoV-2 infection. TCRdb reanalysed the 5' RACE reads using MiXCR and keeps one entry per CDR3 protein. The sample holds approximately 29,000 distinct CDR3 sequences, 5% to 6.5% seen once. The input for sequencing was whole blood, taken at baseline. These receptor sequences come from an adult who was a healthcare worker with PCR-confirmed SARS-CoV-2 infection or an uninfected control (not recorded which). Both conserved end residues are part of each CDR3. The D gene is left open where the match is weak. Size is stated for part of the rows, as once, few or many counts, or as a class when the clone is expanded.

v_call: TRBV27; clone_size: many; j_call: TRBJ1-6; d_call: -; cdr3_nt: TGTGCCAGCGGCTATAATTCACCCCTCCACTTT; cdr3_aa: CASGYNSPLHF
v_call: TRBV14; clone_size: many; j_call: TRBJ2-1; d_call: TRBD2; cdr3_nt: TGTGCCAGCAGCCAAGCGTGGGCTAGCGGGAGGTACAATGAGCAGTTCTTC; cdr3_aa: CASSQAWASGRYNEQFF
v_call: TRBV7-2; clone_size: -; j_call: TRBJ2-1; d_call: -; cdr3_nt: TGTGCCAGCAGGAGGGAGTACTACAATGAGCAGTTCTTC; cdr3_aa: CASRREYYNEQFF
v_call: TRBV30; clone_size: many; j_call: TRBJ1-4; d_call: TRBD1; cdr3_nt: TGTGCCTGGAGGACAGGGATTGCACTGTTTTTT; cdr3_aa: CAWRTGIALFF
v_call: TRBV7-9; clone_size: many; j_call: TRBJ2-1; d_call: TRBD2; cdr3_nt: TGTGCCAGCAGCGCTAGCGGGGGGCGCTACAATGAGCAGTTCTTC; cdr3_aa: CASSASGGRYNEQFF
v_call: TRBV14; clone_size: many; j_call: TRBJ2-7; d_call: -; cdr3_nt: TGTGCCAGCAGCCTCGGGACTTGGTCCGAGCAGTACTTC; cdr3_aa: CASSLGTWSEQYF
v_call: TRBV6-5; clone_size: many; j_call: TRBJ1-5; d_call: -; cdr3_nt: TGTGCCAGCAGTTACTCGAGCAGGATCAATCAGCCCCAGCATTTT; cdr3_aa: CASSYSSRINQPQHF
v_call: TRBV28; clone_size: many; j_call: TRBJ2-7; d_call: TRBD1; cdr3_nt: TGTGCCACCCAGGGGACAGGGGTTTACGAGCAGTACTTC; cdr3_aa: CATQGTGVYEQYF
v_call: TRBV7-2; clone_size: many; j_call: TRBJ2-3; d_call: -; cdr3_nt: TGTGCCAGCAGCTTAGGTCTAGGTCCGCTGGATACGCAGTATTTT; cdr3_aa: CASSLGLGPLDTQYF
v_call: TRBV3-1; clone_size: many; j_call: TRBJ2-3; d_call: -; cdr3_nt: TGTGCCAGCAGCCAAGACTTGGCAGTAAGTCGAGCAGATACGCAGTATTTT; cdr3_aa: CASSQDLAVSRADTQYF
v_call: TRBV29-1; clone_size: few; j_call: TRBJ2-7; d_call: TRBD1; cdr3_nt: TGCAGCGTAAGGACAGGGCCGAGCTCCTACGAGCAGTACTTC; cdr3_aa: CSVRTGPSSYEQYF
v_call: TRBV5-6; clone_size: many; j_call: TRBJ2-5; d_call: -; cdr3_nt: TGTGCCAGCACCAACCTGAACCAAGAGACCCAGTACTTC; cdr3_aa: CASTNLNQETQYF
v_call: TRBV12-3/TRBV12-4; clone_size: many; j_call: TRBJ2-1; d_call: TRBD2; cdr3_nt: TGTGCCAGCAGTTTTGCTAGCGGGAGCAGTGAGCAGTTCTTC; cdr3_aa: CASSFASGSSEQFF
v_call: TRBV20-1; clone_size: many; j_call: TRBJ2-3; d_call: TRBD2; cdr3_nt: TGCAGTGCTATCAGACTAGCGCCTAGCACAGATACGCAGTATTTT; cdr3_aa: CSAIRLAPSTDTQYF
v_call: TRBV12-5; clone_size: many; j_call: TRBJ2-7; d_call: TRBD1; cdr3_nt: TGTGCTAGTGGTTTGGTCCCAGGGGGTACCTACGAGCAGTACTTC; cdr3_aa: CASGLVPGGTYEQYF
v_call: TRBV7-8; clone_size: many; j_call: TRBJ2-5; d_call: -; cdr3_nt: TGTGCCAGCAGCCCTGGACAGCTTAGAAAGACCCAGTACTTC; cdr3_aa: CASSPGQLRKTQYF
v_call: TRBV20-1; clone_size: many; j_call: TRBJ2-1; d_call: TRBD2; cdr3_nt: TGCAGTGCTAGAGATCTAGCGGGGAGGAGTCCCAATGAGCAGTTCTTC; cdr3_aa: CSARDLAGRSPNEQFF
v_call: TRBV7-2; clone_size: many; j_call: TRBJ1-5; d_call: -; cdr3_nt: TGTGCCAGCAGCTATGACAGCGATCAGCCCCAGCATTTT; cdr3_aa: CASSYDSDQPQHF
v_call: TRBV29-1; clone_size: many; j_call: TRBJ1-1; d_call: -; cdr3_nt: TGCAGCGTTTCCGCAGGGCAACCCGGCGCTGAAGCTTTCTTT; cdr3_aa: CSVSAGQPGAEAFF
v_call: TRBV11-2; clone_size: many; j_call: TRBJ1-1; d_call: -; cdr3_nt: TGTGCCAGCAGCTTAGGGCAACGGACTGAAGCTTTCTTT; cdr3_aa: CASSLGQRTEAFF
v_call: TRBV5-1; clone_size: many; j_call: TRBJ2-2; d_call: TRBD2; cdr3_nt: TGCGCCAGCAGCTCTCTAGCGGGGGCCAACACCGGGGAGCTGTTTTTT; cdr3_aa: CASSSLAGANTGELFF
v_call: TRBV12-3/TRBV12-4; clone_size: many; j_call: TRBJ2-3; d_call: -; cdr3_nt: TGTGCCAGCAGTCCCTCGGGTCCTGAAAGCACAGATACGCAGTATTTT; cdr3_aa: CASSPSGPESTDTQYF
v_call: TRBV19; clone_size: many; j_call: TRBJ2-3; d_call: TRBD2; cdr3_nt: TGTGCCAGTAGTATGAGGACTAGAGAGGCAGATACGCAGTATTTT; cdr3_aa: CASSMRTREADTQYF
v_call: TRBV4-3; clone_size: -; j_call: TRBJ2-2; d_call: -; cdr3_nt: TGCGCCAGCGGCCAAGATATTAGAGCCGGCTCGAACACCGGGGAGCTGTTTTTT; cdr3_aa: CASGQDIRAGSNTGELFF
v_call: TRBV19; clone_size: many; j_call: TRBJ2-6; d_call: -; cdr3_nt: TGTGCCAGCTCAGAGTTCTCTGGGGCCAACGTCCTGACTTTC; cdr3_aa: CASSEFSGANVLTF
v_call: TRBV7-6; clone_size: -; j_call: TRBJ1-6; d_call: -; cdr3_nt: TGTGCCAGCAGCGTAATACAGGGTTATAATTCACCCCTCCACTTT; cdr3_aa: CASSVIQGYNSPLHF
v_call: TRBV7-9; clone_size: few; j_call: TRBJ2-3; d_call: -; cdr3_nt: TGTGCCAGCAGTCGGGCTGATACGCAGTATTTT; cdr3_aa: CASSRADTQYF
v_call: TRBV5-1; clone_size: many; j_call: TRBJ2-7; d_call: -; cdr3_nt: TGCGCCAGCAGCGTCCCCGGGACACAGGCCCAGTACTTC; cdr3_aa: CASSVPGTQAQYF
v_call: TRBV28; clone_size: many; j_call: TRBJ2-3; d_call: TRBD2; cdr3_nt: TGTGCCAGCAGCCTACCGGGACTAGCGGGGGGCAGACTCACAGATACGCAGTATTTT; cdr3_aa: CASSLPGLAGGRLTDTQYF
v_call: TRBV28; clone_size: once; j_call: TRBJ1-2; d_call: TRBD1; cdr3_nt: TGTGCCAGCCTAACCCCGGGACAGGGATCCTATGGCTACACCTTC; cdr3_aa: CASLTPGQGSYGYTF
v_call: TRBV3-1; clone_size: -; j_call: TRBJ2-2; d_call: TRBD2; cdr3_nt: TGTGCCAGCAGCCGTTTAGCGGGGGGAACCGGGGAGCTGTTTTTT; cdr3_aa: CASSRLAGGTGELFF
v_call: TRBV7-6; clone_size: many; j_call: TRBJ2-3; d_call: -; cdr3_nt: TGTGCCAGCAGCTTAGTCCGGGGGCTCCGAGATACGCAGTATTTT; cdr3_aa: CASSLVRGLRDTQYF
v_call: TRBV5-8; clone_size: many; j_call: TRBJ2-7; d_call: TRBD2; cdr3_nt: TGTGCCAGCAGCTTGAAGTGGCGGGCGGGAGCGTACGAGCAGTACTTC; cdr3_aa: CASSLKWRAGAYEQYF
v_call: TRBV28; clone_size: many; j_call: TRBJ2-7; d_call: -; cdr3_nt: TGTGCCAGCAGTTTATTTCACAGCTCCTACGAGCAGTACTTC; cdr3_aa: CASSLFHSSYEQYF
v_call: TRBV6-2/TRBV6-3; clone_size: many; j_call: TRBJ1-1; d_call: -; cdr3_nt: TGTGCCAGCAGTCGAGAGTACACTGAAGCTTTCTTT; cdr3_aa: CASSREYTEAFF
v_call: TRBV5-1; clone_size: many; j_call: TRBJ2-1; d_call: TRBD2; cdr3_nt: TGCGCCAGCAGCTCCCGGGGGGTTGGGTCCTACAATGAGCAGTTCTTC; cdr3_aa: CASSSRGVGSYNEQFF